These 30 T cell receptor beta chains share one sample of origin, sequenced in a study of cytomegalovirus exposure and HLA in healthy donors. PCR was performed using 60 Vbeta and 13 Jbeta primers. Profiled with immunoSEQ multiplex PCR; TCRdb holds only in-frame clones, not every one. The sample records about 160,000 clones, approximately 80% being singletons. Sequencing was carried out using PBMCs. Receptors were obtained from a woman aged 30 to 39 in good health and CMV-seropositive.

The gene calls are TRBV19 and TRBJ1-4; 8 nucleotides align to TRBD1. Germline values: CDR1 LNHDA, CDR2 SQIVND (reference sequence). This CDR3 spans 14 amino acids. Germline trimming cut 5 bases from V and 6 bases from J; bases unmatched to any gene: 5. CDR3 nucleotides: TGTGCCAGTAGTTGGACAGGGTTTGATGAAAAACTGTTTTTT. Its protein product is CASSWTGFDEKLFF.

The rearrangement links TRBV4-3 to TRBJ2-7; TRBD2 aligns across 7 bases. Germline V gene sequence: CDR1 LGHNA, CDR2 YSLEER. The CDR3 is made up of 17 amino acids. J gave up 3 bases and V 1 base, and 12 bases lay outside the gene matches. CDR3 coding DNA: TGCGCCAGCAGCCAAGGGGTTGGCGGGAGTTTCGACTACGAGCAGTACTTC. Residues: CASSQGVGGSFDYEQYF.

In its sample, this clone was seen a few times. The rearrangement joins TRBV6-6 to TRBJ1-5, with 7 bases aligning to TRBD1. Unmatched junction bases numbered 6, after V lost 5 bases and J lost 2 bases. From germline, CDR1 is MNHNY and CDR2 SVGAGI (reference sequence). CDR3 size: 15 residues. CDR3 nucleotides: TGTGCCAGCAGTACAAACGGACAGGGCAATCAGCCCCAGCATTTT. Encoded protein: CASSTNGQGNQPQHF.

The V and J genes are TRBV6-5 and TRBJ2-7, with D perhaps TRBD2 (6 bases). V was shortened by 6 bases and J by 0 bases, with 12 bases between the two germline ends. The germline V gene has CDR1 MNHEY and CDR2 SVGAGI. This CDR3 has 14 residues. As DNA, the CDR3 is TGTGCCAGCAGGAAACCCGGGAGCTCCTACGAGCAGTACTTC. Encoded protein: CASRKPGSSYEQYF.

The chain combines TRBV6-5 with TRBJ1-2; 9 nucleotides align to TRBD1. The CDR3 covers 15 residues. Germline CDR1 MNHEY, CDR2 SVGAGI. Trimming took 3 bases from V and 4 from J; bases not matched to a gene: 6. The CDR3 protein is CASSYPLGQGYGYTF. DNA for the CDR3: TGTGCCAGCAGTTATCCTTTGGGACAGGGCTATGGCTACACCTTC.

The chain couples TRBV5-8 to TRBJ1-4; the match to TRBD1 covers 11 bases. CDR1 SGHTS and CDR2 YDEGEE come from the germline V gene. CDR3 size: 17 residues. The J segment lost 0 bases and the V segment lost 3 bases, leaving 4 bases of the junction unmatched. The CDR3 protein is CASSSGQGGTTNEKLFF. The DNA of the CDR3 is TGTGCCAGCAGCTCGGGACAGGGGGGAACAACTAATGAAAAACTGTTTTTT.

The J gene is TRBJ1-2, the V gene TRBV5-6; possibly TRBD1 for D (5 bases). V lost 0 bases and J lost 4, with 7 bases in between. The CDR3 runs to 13 residues. Per the germline V gene, CDR1 is SGHDT and CDR2 is YYEEEE. CDR3 residues: CASSLAQGYGYTF. The CDR3 nucleotides are TGTGCCAGCAGCTTGGCTCAGGGCTATGGCTACACCTTC.

J is TRBJ1-4 and V is TRBV25-1; 7 bases line up with TRBD1. The germline CDR1 and CDR2 sequences are MGHDK and SYGVNS. V gave up 1 base and J gave up 10 bases; unmatched junction bases: 12. CDR3 size: 16 residues. CDR3 bases: TGTGCCAGCAGTGAATTCGGTCAGGGGGTGGGGGGAAAACTGTTTTTT. It is translated as CASSEFGQGVGGKLFF.

The chain carries TRBV28 and TRBJ2-4; perhaps TRBD2 as D (7 bases). V lost 2 bases to trimming and J lost 7 bases, with 18 bases between them. CDR3 length: 16 residues. Germline-derived CDR1 and CDR2 are MDHEN and SYDVKM. The CDR3 DNA follows: TGTGCCAGCAGTTTAGAGGGAGGGGCAAGGGGGAACATTCAGTACTTC. It encodes CASSLEGGARGNIQYF.

The CDR3 sequence: CASSTRQAMNTEAFF. For the CDR3, the DNA is TGTGCCAGCAGCACGAGACAGGCCATGAACACTGAAGCTTTCTTT. The rearrangement joins TRBV7-2 to TRBJ1-1; D is perhaps TRBD1 (6 bases). The CDR3 length is 15 residues. The V and J ends lost 5 bases and 0 bases respectively, with 13 bases between them. Germline CDR1 is SGHTA and CDR2 is FQGNSA.

The chain links TRBV29-1 to TRBJ1-5; no clear D. V was shortened by 2 bases and J by 3 bases, with 8 bases between the two germline ends. The CDR3 is 13 amino acids. Germline V CDR1 and CDR2: SQVTM, ANQGSEA. The CDR3 protein is CSVESGHNQPQHF. For the CDR3, the DNA is TGCAGCGTTGAATCTGGGCACAATCAGCCCCAGCATTTT.

The J gene is TRBJ1-1, the V gene TRBV27; no reliable D call. Germline CDR1 reads MNHEY; CDR2 reads SMNVEV (reference sequence). V lost 3 bases to trimming and J lost 4 bases, with 12 bases between them. This CDR3 is 14 amino acids long. In DNA form, the CDR3 reads TGTGCCAGCAGTTTGAGAAGGGCGGGCACTGAAGCTTTCTTT. It codes for CASSLRRAGTEAFF.

The genes are TRBV7-9 and TRBJ2-5; 10 bases are shared with TRBD2. The CDR3 totals 18 residues. Germline trimming cut 1 base from V and 1 base from J; bases unmatched to any gene: 9. CDR1 is SEHNR and CDR2 is FQNEAQ in the germline V gene (reference sequence). CDR3 amino acids: CASSLESASGGFQETQYF. The CDR3 DNA reads as TGTGCCAGCAGCTTAGAATCGGCTAGCGGGGGCTTCCAAGAGACCCAGTACTTC.

The chain links TRBV5-1 to TRBJ2-5; TRBD2 matches 9 bases. J was trimmed by 5 bases and V by 1 base; bases with no gene match: 6. CDR3 length: 15 residues. Germline-derived CDR1 and CDR2 are SGHRS and YFSETQ. CDR3 coding DNA: TGCGCCAGCAGCTTGTCGGCGGGGGGGCCCGAGACCCAGTACTTC. It yields the protein CASSLSAGGPETQYF.

The CDR3 DNA sequence: TGTGCCAGCAGCCCGGGGAGGAGATCCTACAATGAGCAGTTCTTC. This translates into CASSPGRRSYNEQFF. The chain combines TRBV7-9 with TRBJ2-1, with D possibly TRBD2 on 6 matching bases. Per germline, CDR1 SEHNR and CDR2 FQNEAQ (reference sequence). V was trimmed by 5 bases and J by 1 base, leaving 12 bases between them. The length of the CDR3 is 15 residues.

V gene TRBV5-1 combines with J gene TRBJ2-1; 10 bases are a match to TRBD2. This CDR3 has 16 amino acids. Germline CDR1 SGHRS, CDR2 YFSETQ. V lost 1 base to trimming and J lost 4 bases; unmatched junction nucleotides: 5. The CDR3 sequence is CASSLNLAGEYNEQFF. As DNA, the CDR3 is TGCGCCAGCAGCTTGAACCTAGCGGGGGAGTACAATGAGCAGTTCTTC.

This clone was counted once. This rearrangement joins TRBV7-9 to TRBJ1-2; D is possibly TRBD1 (5 bases). CDR1 and CDR2 (germline): SEHNR, FQNEAQ (reference sequence). The CDR3 is made up of 17 amino acids. V lost 1 base and J lost 2, with 17 bases in between. The CDR3 sequence: CASSLVSGSILNYGYTF. CDR3 nucleotide sequence: TGTGCCAGCAGCTTAGTTTCAGGGTCCATCCTAAACTATGGCTACACCTTC.

The chain recombines TRBV7-3 with TRBJ2-5, with D maybe TRBD2 (5 bases). The V gene's germline CDR1 is SGHTA and CDR2 FQGTGA. Trimming cost V 0 bases and J 2 bases, with 13 bases left between them. The CDR3 sequence is 16 residues long. The CDR3, as DNA: TGTGCCAGCAGCTTAACCAGGACTGGAGGACAAGAGACCCAGTACTTC. Translation: CASSLTRTGGQETQYF.

This chain uses TRBV10-3 with TRBJ2-7; possible D gene TRBD2, 6 bases. Trimming removed 10 bases from V and 3 bases from J, with 16 bases in between. The CDR3 contains 13 residues. From germline, CDR1 is ENHRY and CDR2 SYGVKD. CDR3 sequence: CATSEGGNYEQYF. The CDR3 region has the DNA TGTGCCACCTCGGAGGGAGGAAACTACGAGCAGTACTTC.

V and J are TRBV28 and TRBJ1-4, with D maybe TRBD1 (6 bases). Germline CDR1 and CDR2: MDHEN and SYDVKM. The CDR3 is 15 amino acids. V was pared by 4 bases and J by 4 bases, with 13 bases between. The CDR3 DNA follows: TGTGCCAGCAGTTCCCTGTGGACAGTTAATGAAAAACTGTTTTTT. Translated: CASSSLWTVNEKLFF.

The V and J genes are TRBV2 and TRBJ1-2; 9 bases fit TRBD1. The germline V gene encodes CDR1 SNHLY and CDR2 FYNNEI. V shed 6 bases, J shed 8 bases, and the junction held 10 bases outside the gene matches. The CDR3 runs 14 residues. CDR3: CASSDNRGQGGYTF. The CDR3 DNA sequence: TGTGCCAGCAGCGACAACAGGGGGCAAGGCGGCTACACCTTC.

The rearrangement links TRBV4-1 to TRBJ1-2, with D perhaps matching TRBD1 (6 bases). The CDR3 is 14 amino acids. The V gene's germline CDR1 is MGHRA and CDR2 YSYEKL. V was trimmed by 1 base and J by 3 bases, leaving 9 bases between them. The CDR3 protein is CASSQGGLYYGYTF. CDR3 bases: TGCGCCAGCAGCCAAGGGGGGCTTTACTATGGCTACACCTTC.

J is TRBJ1-1 and V is TRBV5-1; no reliable D call. Trimming stripped 6 bases from V and 4 bases from J, with 13 bases between. The CDR3 totals 13 residues. Germline assignment: CDR1 SGHRS and CDR2 YFSETQ. The CDR3 coding sequence is TGCGCCAGCACCGGAGTTCCGGGCACTGAAGCTTTCTTT. It encodes CASTGVPGTEAFF.

The chain carries TRBV28 and TRBJ1-4; D unresolved. Trimming stripped 8 bases from V and 8 bases from J, with 6 bases between. Germline CDR1 and CDR2: MDHEN and SYDVKM. The CDR3 covers 10 residues. The chain's CDR3 is CASQQEKLFF. In nucleotides, the CDR3 is TGTGCCAGCCAACAGGAAAAACTGTTTTTT.

The genes are TRBV19 and TRBJ1-6; a weak D match, TRBD1 (5 bases). The ends were cut back, 3 bases at V and 5 bases at J, with 14 bases in the middle. Germline CDR1 and CDR2: LNHDA and SQIVND (reference sequence). The CDR3 has 16 amino acids. As DNA, the CDR3 is TGTGCCAGTAGTATGGCGCGGGGCCCGGATAATTCACCCCTCCACTTT. It yields the protein CASSMARGPDNSPLHF. Complete variable domain (other parts from reference TRBV19 and TRBJ1-6): DGGITQSPKYLFRKEGQNVTLSCEQNLNHDAMYWYRQDPGQGLRLIYYSQIVNDFQKGDIAEGYSVSREKKESFPLTVTSAQKNPTAFYLCASSMARGPDNSPLHFGNGTRLTVT.

This clone was observed a few times. This CDR3 reads CASSPDSSYEQYF. CDR3 coding DNA: TGTGCCAGCTCACCAGACAGCTCCTACGAGCAGTACTTC. This chain connects TRBV18 to TRBJ2-7; D is possibly TRBD1 (5 bases). CDR3 length equals 13 residues. The germline V gene encodes CDR1 KGHSH and CDR2 LQKENI. The V end lost 2 bases, the J end lost 0 bases, and 5 bases lay between the germline ends. The full variable domain, completed using reference TRBV18 and TRBJ2-7, is NAGVMQNPRHLVRRRGQEARLRCSPMKGHSHVYWYRQLPEEGLKFMVYLQKENIIDESGMPKERFSAEFPKEGPSILRIQQVVRGDSAAYFCASSPDSSYEQYFGPGTRLTVT.

This clone has a handful of counts. CDR3 sequence reads: CASSFRDRVGAEAFF. The CDR3 DNA reads TGTGCCAGCAGCTTCAGGGACAGGGTCGGGGCTGAAGCTTTCTTT. The chain has TRBV5-6 and TRBJ1-1; 9 nucleotides align to TRBD1. Germline V CDR1 and CDR2: SGHDT, YYEEEE. Unmatched junction bases numbered 8, after V lost 2 bases and J lost 6 bases. The CDR3 consists of 15 residues.

The chain couples TRBV4-2 to TRBJ2-5; 9 nucleotides align to TRBD1. CDR1 and CDR2 from the germline V gene are LGHNA and YNFKEQ. V shed 3 bases, J shed 2 bases, and the junction held 4 bases outside the gene matches. CDR3 length: 15 amino acids. The CDR3 DNA is TGTGCCAGCAGCCAGGATGGGACAGGGCAAGAGACCCAGTACTTC. Amino acids: CASSQDGTGQETQYF.

This chain uses TRBV9 with TRBJ1-6; D remains ambiguous. CDR1 SGDLS and CDR2 YYNGEE come from the germline V gene. CDR3 size: 15 residues. V dropped 4 bases and J dropped 5 bases, with 13 bases sitting between them. In DNA, the CDR3 is TGTGCCAGCAGCTTGGGTCCTAGGCATAATTCACCCCTCCACTTT. It encodes CASSLGPRHNSPLHF. Supplemented by reference TRBV9 and TRBJ1-6, the full variable domain reads DSGVTQTPKHLITATGQRVTLRCSPRSGDLSVYWYQQSLDQGLQFLIQYYNGEERAKGNILERFSAQQFPDLHSELNLSSLELGDSALYFCASSLGPRHNSPLHFGNGTRLTVT.

The chain is built from TRBV7-8 and TRBJ1-3; tentatively, D is TRBD1 (6 bases). Per the germline V gene, CDR1 is SGHVS and CDR2 is FQNEAQ. Trimming pared 3 bases from V and 3 bases from J, leaving 15 bases between. This CDR3 has 16 amino acids. The chain's CDR3 is CASSLPEGTLGNTIYF. The CDR3 DNA sequence: TGTGCCAGCAGCTTGCCTGAAGGGACACTTGGAAACACCATATATTTT. The full variable domain, rest sourced from reference TRBV7-8 and TRBJ1-3, is GAGVSQSPRYKVAKRGQDVALRCDPISGHVSLFWYQQALGQGPEFLTYFQNEAQLDKSGLPSDRFFAERPEGSVSTLKIQRTQQEDSAVYLCASSLPEGTLGNTIYFGEGSWLTVV.